The 6 T cell receptor beta chains given below trace back to one sample, sequenced in a study of identical twins. MiXCR, applied by TCRdb to the 5' RACE reads, yields one record per CDR3 protein. The table lists 400,000 to 500,000 distinct CDR3 sequences, 15% to 20% of them singletons. The material sequenced was naive T cells sorted from blood. These receptors were taken from a man aged 50 or older in good health.

This clonotype was seen only a few times. The J gene is TRBJ2-7, the V gene TRBV20-1; 9 nucleotides match TRBD2. The junction had 6 bases not matched to a gene; V was cut back by 3 bases and J by 3 bases. The CDR3 covers 14 residues. The V gene's germline CDR1 is DFQATT and CDR2 SNEGSKA (reference sequence). CDR3 amino acids: CSASSGGGFYEQYF. CDR3 nucleotide sequence: TGCAGTGCTAGTAGCGGGGGAGGCTTCTACGAGCAGTACTTC.

This clonotype was seen a few times. This CDR3 is CASSLGVTSGPNEQFF. The CDR3 bases are TGTGCCAGCAGCTTGGGGGTGACTAGCGGGCCCAATGAGCAGTTCTTC. This chain uses TRBV5-8 with TRBJ2-1; 10 nucleotides align to TRBD2. The CDR3 runs 16 residues. Trimming at V came to 0 bases and at J to 6 bases, leaving 6 bases not matched to a gene. Germline CDR1 is SGHTS and CDR2 is YDEGEE. Looking up the rest from reference TRBV5-8 and TRBJ2-1 gives the full variable domain: EAGVTQSPTHLIKTRGQQATLRCSPISGHTSVYWYQQALGLGLQFLLWYDEGEERNRGNFPPRFSGRQFPNYSSELNVNALELEDSALYLCASSLGVTSGPNEQFFGPGTRLTVL.

The V call is TRBV27, the J call TRBJ2-5, with D hard to call. Germline V gene sequence: CDR1 MNHEY, CDR2 SMNVEV (reference sequence). Trimming left V 2 bases short and J 5 bases short, with 9 bases between. This CDR3 is 13 amino acids long. This CDR3 reads CASSLRVYETQYF. The CDR3 bases are TGTGCCAGCAGTTTAAGGGTGTACGAGACCCAGTACTTC.

This clonotype was seen at least ten times. The rearrangement joins TRBV4-3 to TRBJ2-2, with 14 positions matching TRBD2. Germline lookup yields CDR1 LGHNA and CDR2 YSLEER. CDR3 length: 17 residues. The junction had 4 bases not matched to a gene; V was cut back by 3 bases and J by 4 bases. The CDR3 loop is CASSHGLAGGGTGELFF. Here the CDR3 DNA reads TGCGCCAGCAGCCATGGACTAGCGGGGGGAGGCACCGGGGAGCTGTTTTTT.

Comments on this clonotype: Because the CDR3 is missing its conserved closing phenylalanine or tryptophan, this is likely a read error. The V gene is TRBV7-2, the J gene TRBJ2-7, with D unclear. Trimming took 1 base from V and 1 from J, leaving 8 bases between them. Germline V CDR1 and CDR2: SGHTA, FQGNSA. The CDR3 covers 14 residues. In DNA form, the CDR3 reads TGTGCCAGCAGCTTAGGTACAGTGTCCTACGAGCAGTACTCC. This translates into CASSLGTVSYEQYS.

The chain couples TRBV6-2 or TRBV6-3 to TRBJ2-7; 12 positions match TRBD1. After removal of 9 bases from V and 7 bases from J, the junction contained 13 bases not matched to a gene. This CDR3 spans 15 amino acids. Germline V gene lookup returns CDR1 MNHEY and CDR2 SVGEGT. CDR3 sequence: CASRTTGTGGGEQYF. The CDR3 nucleotides read TGTGCCAGTCGTACAACCGGGACAGGGGGCGGAGAGCAGTACTTC.